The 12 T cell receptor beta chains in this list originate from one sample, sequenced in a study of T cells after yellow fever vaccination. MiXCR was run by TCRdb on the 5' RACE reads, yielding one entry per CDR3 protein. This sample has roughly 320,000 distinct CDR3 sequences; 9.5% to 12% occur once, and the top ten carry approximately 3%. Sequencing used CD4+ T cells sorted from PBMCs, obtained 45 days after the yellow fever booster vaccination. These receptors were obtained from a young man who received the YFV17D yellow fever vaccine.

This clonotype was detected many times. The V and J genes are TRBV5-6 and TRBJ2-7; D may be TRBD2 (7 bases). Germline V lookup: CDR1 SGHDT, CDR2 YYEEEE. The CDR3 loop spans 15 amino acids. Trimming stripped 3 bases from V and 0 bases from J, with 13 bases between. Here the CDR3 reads CASSSGGGPSYEQYV. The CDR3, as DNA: TGTGCCAGCAGCTCTGGGGGGGGCCCCTCCTACGAGCAGTACGTC.

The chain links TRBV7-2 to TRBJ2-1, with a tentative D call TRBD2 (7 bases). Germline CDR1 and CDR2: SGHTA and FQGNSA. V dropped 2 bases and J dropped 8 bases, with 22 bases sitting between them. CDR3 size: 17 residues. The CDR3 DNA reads TGTGCCAGCAGCTTACGCCCGGGGGGCCTACAAGGTCATGAGCAGTTCTTC. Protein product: CASSLRPGGLQGHEQFF.

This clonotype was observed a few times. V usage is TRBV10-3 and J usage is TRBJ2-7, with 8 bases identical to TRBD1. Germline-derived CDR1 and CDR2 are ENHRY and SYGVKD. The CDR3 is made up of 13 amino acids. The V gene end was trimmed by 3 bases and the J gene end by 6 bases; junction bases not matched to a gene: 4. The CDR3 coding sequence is TGTGCCATCAGTGAACAGGGGGGAGTCGAGCAGTACGTC. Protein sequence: CAISEQGGVEQYV.

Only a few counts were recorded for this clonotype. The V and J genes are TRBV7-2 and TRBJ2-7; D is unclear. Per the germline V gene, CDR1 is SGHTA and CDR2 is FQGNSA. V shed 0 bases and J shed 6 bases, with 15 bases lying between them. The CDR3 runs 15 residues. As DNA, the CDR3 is TGTGCCAGCAGCTTAGCTTTTAACAATTTGCTCGAGCAGTACTTC. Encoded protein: CASSLAFNNLLEQYF. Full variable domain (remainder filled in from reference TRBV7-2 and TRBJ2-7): GAGVSQSPSNKVTEKGKDVELRCDPISGHTALYWYRQSLGQGLEFLIYFQGNSAPDKSGLPSDRFSAERTGGSVSTLTIQRTQQEDSAVYLCASSLAFNNLLEQYFGPGTRLTVT.

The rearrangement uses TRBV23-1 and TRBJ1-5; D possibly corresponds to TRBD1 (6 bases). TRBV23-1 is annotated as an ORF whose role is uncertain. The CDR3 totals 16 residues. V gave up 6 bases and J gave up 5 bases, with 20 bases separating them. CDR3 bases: TGCGCCAGCAGCCATACAGGGCGCAGGCGTTATCAGCCCCAGCATTTT. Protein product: CASSHTGRRRYQPQHF.

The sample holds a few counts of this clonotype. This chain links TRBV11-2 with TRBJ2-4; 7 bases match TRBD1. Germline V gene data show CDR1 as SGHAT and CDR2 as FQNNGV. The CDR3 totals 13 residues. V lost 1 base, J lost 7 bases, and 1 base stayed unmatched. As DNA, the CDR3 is TGTGCCAGCAGCTTAGGCAGGGGGAACATTCAGTACTTC. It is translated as CASSLGRGNIQYF.

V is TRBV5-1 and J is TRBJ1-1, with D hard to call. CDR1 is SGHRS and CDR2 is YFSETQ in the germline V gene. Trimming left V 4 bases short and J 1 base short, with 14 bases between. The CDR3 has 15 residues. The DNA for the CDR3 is TGCGCCAGCAGCGTACCGGCCAATAAGAACACTGAAGCTTTCTTT. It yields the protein CASSVPANKNTEAFF.

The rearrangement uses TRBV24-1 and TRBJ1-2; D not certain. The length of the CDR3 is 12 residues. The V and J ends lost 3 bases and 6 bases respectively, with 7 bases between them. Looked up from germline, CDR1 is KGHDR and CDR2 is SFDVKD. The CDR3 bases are TGTGCCACCAGTGATAGAGGGAATGGCTACACCTTC. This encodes CATSDRGNGYTF.

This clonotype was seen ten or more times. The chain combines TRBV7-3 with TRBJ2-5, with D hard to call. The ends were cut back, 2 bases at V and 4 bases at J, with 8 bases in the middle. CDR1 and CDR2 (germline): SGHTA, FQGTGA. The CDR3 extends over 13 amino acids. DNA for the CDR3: TGTGCCAGCAGCTTAGCAGGAACAGAGACCCAGTACTTC. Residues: CASSLAGTETQYF.

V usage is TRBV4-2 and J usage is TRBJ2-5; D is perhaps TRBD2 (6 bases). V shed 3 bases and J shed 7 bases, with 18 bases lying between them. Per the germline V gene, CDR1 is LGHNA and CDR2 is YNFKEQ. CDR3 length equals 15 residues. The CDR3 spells CASSQGGEGWGTQYF. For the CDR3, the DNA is TGTGCCAGCAGCCAGGGGGGTGAGGGTTGGGGGACCCAGTACTTC.

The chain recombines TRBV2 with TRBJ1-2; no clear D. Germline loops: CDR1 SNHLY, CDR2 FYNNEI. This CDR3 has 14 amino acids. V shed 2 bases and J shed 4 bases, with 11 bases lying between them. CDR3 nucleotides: TGTGCCAGCAGTGAAAATGGGATCCCCTATGGCTACACCTTC. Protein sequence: CASSENGIPYGYTF. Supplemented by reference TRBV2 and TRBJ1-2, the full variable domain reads EPEVTQTPSHQVTQMGQEVILRCVPISNHLYFYWYRQILGQKVEFLVSFYNNEISEKSEIFDDQFSVERPDGSNFTLKIRSTKLEDSAMYFCASSENGIPYGYTFGSGTRLTVV.

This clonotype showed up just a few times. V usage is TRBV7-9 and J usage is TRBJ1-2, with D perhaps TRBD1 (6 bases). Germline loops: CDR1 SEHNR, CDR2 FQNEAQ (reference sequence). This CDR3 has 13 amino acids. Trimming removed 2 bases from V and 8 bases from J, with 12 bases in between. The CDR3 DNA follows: TGTGCCAGCAGCTTACAGGGGCCCCCGGGCTACACCTTC. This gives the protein CASSLQGPPGYTF. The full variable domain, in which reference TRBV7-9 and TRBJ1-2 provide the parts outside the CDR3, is DTGVSQNPRHKITKRGQNVTFRCDPISEHNRLYWYRQTLGQGPEFLTYFQNEAQLEKSRLLSDRFSAERPKGSFSTLEIQRTEQGDSAMYLCASSLQGPPGYTFGSGTRLTVV.